Listed below are T cell receptor beta chains from one sample, sequenced in a study of shared clonotypes between healthy human individuals. Assay used: immunoSEQ multiplex PCR; TCRdb lists only in-frame clones, some missing. The sample carries about 380,000 clones, about 96% recorded once. The sample comprised memory CD8+ T cells sorted from blood. The receptor source for this set is a man aged 30-40 years in good health. CDR3s include the opening cysteine and the closing phenylalanine or tryptophan.

CDR3 protein: CSGVSGNTIYF
J gene: TRBJ1-3
V gene: TRBV20-1

CDR3 protein: CASSWLAGTDTQYF
J gene: TRBJ2-3
V gene: TRBV6-5

CDR3 protein: CASSRLAGRETQYF
J gene: TRBJ2-5
V gene: TRBV25-1

CDR3 protein: CAISESYNEQFF
J gene: TRBJ2-1
V gene: TRBV10-3

CDR3 protein: CASSDGAERNF
J gene: TRBJ2-4
V gene: TRBV10-1

CDR3 protein: CASSEYGGVGYEQYF
J gene: TRBJ2-7
V gene: TRBV6-1

CDR3 protein: CASSSLRDEQYF
J gene: TRBJ2-7
V gene: TRBV28

CDR3 protein: CASSLGQGTEAFF
J gene: TRBJ1-1
V gene: TRBV11-3

CDR3 protein: CASSLSGLAYNEQFF
J gene: TRBJ2-1
V gene: TRBV27

CDR3 protein: CASKGQGVSGNTIYF
J gene: TRBJ1-3
V gene: TRBV6-5

CDR3 protein: CASSIWSQGEETQYF
J gene: TRBJ2-5
V gene: TRBV19

CDR3 protein: CASSLVSKRSNEQFF
J gene: TRBJ2-1
V gene: TRBV5-1

CDR3 protein: CASSMGAGELFF
J gene: TRBJ2-2
V gene: TRBV19

CDR3 protein: CAISVGAGADNEQFF
J gene: TRBJ2-1
V gene: TRBV10-3

CDR3 protein: CASSLGGSSYNEQFF
J gene: TRBJ2-1
V gene: TRBV5-1

CDR3 protein: CASSLGRTATNEKLFF
J gene: TRBJ1-4
V gene: TRBV5-1

CDR3 protein: CASSLAGPTHPTDTQYF
J gene: TRBJ2-3
V gene: TRBV7-2

CDR3 protein: CSADRGYTF
J gene: TRBJ1-2
V gene: TRBV20-1

CDR3 protein: CASRFWHSDEQFF
J gene: TRBJ2-1
V gene: TRBV5-1

CDR3 protein: CASSGYRVHSTDTQYF
J gene: TRBJ2-3
V gene: TRBV7-2

CDR3 protein: CASSHRLSPQGIYGYTF
J gene: TRBJ1-2
V gene: TRBV4-1

CDR3 protein: CASSQVAPQETQYF
J gene: TRBJ2-5
V gene: TRBV4-1